The sequence of this TCR beta chain was determined in a study of blood T cells in healthy people across ages. The authors ran a second PCR of 7 to 11 cycles using a sample-barcoded 5' primer and a J-beta primer mix. Each CDR3 protein gets one entry after TCRdb re-called the 5' RACE reads with MiXCR. The repertoire holds nearly 800,000 distinct CDR3 sequences, 56% seen once, with roughly 25% in the top ten. CDR1 is SGDLS and CDR2 is YYNGEE in the germline V gene. There are 14 residues in the CDR3. V lost 3 bases, J lost 1 base, and 8 bases lay in between. This clonotype has a handful of counts. This sequence originates from a man aged 35 to 55 in good health. The chain is built from TRBV9 and TRBJ1-5; D possibly corresponds to TRBD1 (6 bases). The sample was blood. CDR3 region: CASSDTGSNQPQHF. CDR3 nucleotides: TGTGCCAGCAGCGATACAGGGAGCAATCAGCCCCAGCATTTT.